The clone carrying this TCR beta chain was counted many times. The antigen is not known. Construction of the TCRbeta library involved unique molecular identifiers. From the PCR reads, TCRdb called clonotypes with MiXCR, one entry per CDR3 protein. The sample contains about 580,000 distinct CDR3 sequences, about 21% of which appear only once. The data originate from a study of T-cell reconstitution after alpha-beta-depleted transplantation in children. General observations from the study: When one year had passed after transplant, most T-cell counts and diversity came from newly produced T cells. In patients about two months after transplant, alpha-beta T cells reportedly arose from several hundred expanded graft clones.

This TCR was sampled from a boy in the first two years of life who had a stem cell transplant for acute myeloid leukemia, so the T cells may come from the graft donor. Sequenced material: PBMCs, mostly from graft donor cells, taken 360 days after TCRalphabeta/CD19-depleted stem cell transplant.

The CDR3 reads CSDRGTTDGTDTQYF. CDR3 bases: TGCAGTGATCGAGGGACTACCGATGGCACAGATACGCAGTATTTT. This chain links TRBV20-1 with TRBJ2-3, with 7 bases aligning to TRBD2. V trimming: 7 bases; J trimming: 1 base; junction bases outside the gene matches: 11. This CDR3 spans 15 amino acids. The germline V gene has CDR1 DFQATT and CDR2 SNEGSKA (reference sequence).